This T cell receptor beta chain comes out of a study of blood T cell repertoires in COVID-19. Across the whole study: Samples of COVID-19 (acute and convalescent) were obtained from the United States, Italy and Spain.

V lost 3 bases to trimming and J lost 0 bases; unmatched junction nucleotides: 10. Germline loops: CDR1 SEHNR, CDR2 FQNEAQ (reference sequence). This CDR3 is built from 17 residues. Clones were sequenced by immunoSEQ multiplex PCR, and TCRdb holds only the in-frame ones, with some missing. This sample yields 120,000 or so clones, of which 87% are seen a single time; under 30% belongs to the top ten. This clone has only one observation. The TCR originated in a woman between 70 and 85 years old with acute or convalescent COVID-19. The V gene is TRBV7-9, the J gene TRBJ2-5, with TRBD1 matching over 7 bases. Sequencing was performed on peripheral blood. The CDR3 nucleotides read TGTGCCAGCAGCTTGCGGGCGGCAGGGGGAAACCAAGAGACCCAGTACTTC. This sequence encodes CASSLRAAGGNQETQYF.